These T cell receptor beta chains were read from a single sample in a study of blood T cell repertoires in COVID-19. Sequencing was performed with immunoSEQ multiplex PCR; in TCRdb, only in-frame clones are kept and a portion is missing. The sample has around 380,000 clones, approximately 80% seen once. Material: peripheral blood. The source is a human donor with acute or convalescent COVID-19. The donor label of this sample is uncertain. The CDR3 runs from the conserved cysteine through the conserved F or W. D genes are given only for firm matches. Expanded clones get a size class; other rows say once, few or many, or leave the size out.

V,size,J,D,CDR3,DNA
TRBV30,.,TRBJ2-2,TRBD2,CAWTGGGRATGELFF,TGTGCCTGGACGGGGGGCGGGAGGGCCACCGGGGAGCTGTTTTTT
TRBV5-4,.,TRBJ2-7,TRBD1,CASSLAVGQGGDEQYF,TGTGCCAGCAGCTTGGCGGTAGGACAGGGAGGCGACGAGCAGTACTTC
TRBV7-7,.,TRBJ1-2,.,CASSLGVPYRLANYGYTF,TGTGCCAGCAGCTTAGGCGTCCCCTACAGGTTAGCTAACTATGGCTACACCTTC
TRBV6-2/TRBV6-3,few,TRBJ2-2,TRBD2,CASSPLAGGMNTGELFF,TGTGCCAGCAGCCCTCTAGCGGGGGGCATGAACACCGGGGAGCTGTTTTTT
TRBV7-9,.,TRBJ2-1,TRBD2,CASSLSGSSYNEQFF,TGTGCCAGCAGCCTAAGCGGGAGCTCCTACAATGAGCAGTTCTTC
TRBV18,.,TRBJ1-6,.,CASSPEVSVGSPLHF,TGTGCCAGCTCACCGGAAGTGAGCGTTGGTTCACCCCTCCACTTT
TRBV14,.,TRBJ1-1,TRBD1,CASSLRTGLTEAFF,TGTGCCAGCAGCCTCAGGACAGGCCTAACTGAAGCTTTCTTT
TRBV6-4,.,TRBJ2-7,.,CASSAGLLYEQYF,TGTGCCAGCAGCGCGGGACTTCTATACGAGCAGTACTTC
TRBV4-1,.,TRBJ1-5,.,CASSQDRGNNQPQHF,TGCGCCAGCAGCCAAGATCGAGGCAATAATCAGCCCCAGCATTTT
TRBV7-9,.,TRBJ2-7,TRBD2,CASSLERDGNEQYF,TGTGCCAGCAGCTTGGAGCGGGATGGCAACGAGCAGTACTTC
TRBV6-6,once,TRBJ1-2,.,CASSYSSDYGYTF,TGTGCCAGCAGTTACTCGAGTGACTATGGCTACACCTTC
TRBV27,.,TRBJ2-2,.,CASSFGRGGRHTGELFF,TGTGCCAGCAGTTTTGGAAGGGGTGGTAGGCACACCGGGGAGCTGTTTTTT
TRBV5-8,.,TRBJ1-5,TRBD1,CASGGGQDRVHRQPQHF,TGTGCCAGCGGGGGGGGCCAGGACAGGGTTCACCGTCAGCCCCAGCATTTT
TRBV10-2,once,TRBJ1-5,.,CASNGGSNQPQHF,TGCGCCAGCAACGGGGGGAGCAATCAGCCCCAGCATTTT
TRBV28,.,TRBJ2-2,TRBD1,CASTGTGERTGELFF,TGTGCCAGCACCGGGACAGGTGAAAGGACCGGGGAGCTGTTTTTT
TRBV7-9,few,TRBJ1-1,TRBD1,CASSLPGQGSEAFF,TGTGCCAGCAGCTTACCGGGACAGGGATCTGAAGCTTTCTTT
TRBV19,.,TRBJ1-3,.,CASRLDTSWGNTIYF,TGTGCCAGTCGACTGGACACGTCTTGGGGAAACACCATATATTTT
TRBV6-1,.,TRBJ1-1,.,CASSDPFPQGRTEAFF,TGTGCCAGCAGTGACCCTTTTCCCCAGGGGCGCACTGAAGCTTTCTTT
TRBV6-5,.,TRBJ2-3,.,CASSYSSASTDTQYF,TGTGCCAGCAGTTACTCTAGCGCCAGCACAGATACGCAGTATTTT
TRBV30,.,TRBJ1-1,TRBD1,CAWSPGTGGQNTEAFF,TGTGCCTGGAGTCCCGGGACAGGGGGTCAGAACACTGAAGCTTTCTTT
TRBV29-1,.,TRBJ2-3,TRBD2,CSVTSFGAGDTDTQYF,TGCAGCGTTACCTCTTTTGGGGCGGGGGACACAGATACGCAGTATTTT
TRBV20-1,.,TRBJ1-1,.,CSAREAGKAFF,TGCAGTGCTAGAGAGGCAGGGAAAGCTTTCTTT
TRBV6-6,.,TRBJ1-1,.,CASRKTGENTEAFF,TGTGCCAGCCGGAAAACAGGAGAGAACACTGAAGCTTTCTTT
TRBV28,.,TRBJ1-4,.,CASSPRGTNEKLFF,TGTGCCAGCAGTCCGCGCGGGACTAATGAAAAACTGTTTTTT
TRBV24-1,.,TRBJ1-5,.,CATSASSARGNQPQHF,TGTGCCACCAGTGCCTCCTCCGCCAGGGGCAATCAGCCCCAGCATTTT